The 17 T cell receptor beta chains listed next were all sequenced from one sample in a study of OX40 agonist ivuxolimab in advanced cancers. Sequencing was performed with immunoSEQ multiplex PCR; in TCRdb, only in-frame clones are kept and a portion is missing. The table includes 60,000 to 80,000 clones, 80% to 90% detected once. The starting material was CD4+ or CD8+ T cells sorted from blood, obtained in a trial of the OX40 agonist ivuxolimab. All receptors derive from an adult with an advanced solid tumor such as melanoma, head and neck, liver or kidney cancer.

This clone was observed at least ten times. The chain uses TRBV18 and TRBJ1-5, with D unresolved. Trimming removed 3 bases at V and 4 bases at J, with 4 bases between. The CDR3 length is 12 residues. CDR1 is KGHSH and CDR2 is LQKENI in the germline V gene. Written as DNA, the CDR3 is TGTGCCAGCTCACCTCCTAATCAGCCCCAGCATTTT. It codes for CASSPPNQPQHF.

The rearrangement links TRBV7-3 to TRBJ2-1; D remains ambiguous. Germline V gives CDR1 SGHTA, CDR2 FQGTGA. The CDR3 loop spans 13 amino acids. The ends were cut back, 5 bases at V and 4 bases at J, with 9 bases in the middle. As DNA, the CDR3 is TGTGCCAGCAGCCCGGCAGAGTACAATGAGCAGTTCTTC. Translated: CASSPAEYNEQFF.

This clone was detected once. The chain couples TRBV13 to TRBJ1-4; 12 positions agree with TRBD1. V was clipped by 5 bases and J by 5 bases; unmatched bases: 6. Germline values: CDR1 PRHDT, CDR2 FYEKMQ (reference sequence). CDR3 length equals 16 residues. CDR3 in amino acids: CASSAGQGAGNEKLFF. In nucleotides, the CDR3 is TGTGCCAGCAGCGCGGGACAGGGGGCTGGAAATGAAAAACTGTTTTTT.

The chain employs TRBV4-3 and TRBJ2-3; 7 nucleotides match TRBD2. Germline V gene lookup returns CDR1 LGHNA and CDR2 YSLEER. CDR3 length: 15 amino acids. V dropped 1 base and J dropped 4; count of bases not matched to a gene: 5. The CDR3 nucleotides are TGCGCCAGCAGCCAAGGTCCTAGCGGAGCAGATACGCAGTATTTT. Its protein product is CASSQGPSGADTQYF.

The chain employs TRBV11-3 and TRBJ2-2, with D tentatively TRBD1 (5 bases). The CDR3 has 16 amino acids. CDR1 SGHNT and CDR2 YENEEA come from the germline V gene. Between the trimmed V and J ends, which lost 0 bases and 3 bases, there was a span of 11 bases. The chain's CDR3 is CASSLEETDYTGELFF. For the CDR3, the DNA is TGTGCCAGCAGCTTAGAGGAGACAGATTACACCGGGGAGCTGTTTTTT. The whole variable domain, remainder taken from reference TRBV11-3 and TRBJ2-2, is EAGVVQSPRYKIIEKKQPVAFWCNPISGHNTLYWYLQNLGQGPELLIRYENEEAVDDSQLPKDRFSAERLKGVDSTLKIQPAELGDSAVYLCASSLEETDYTGELFFGEGSRLTVL.

As for this clone: The sample has other DNA sequences that encode this CDR3 too. This sequence joins TRBV7-2 and TRBJ2-3, with no clear D. Trimming shortened V by 5 bases and J by 2 bases, and 5 bases separated the two germline ends. The CDR3 runs to 12 residues. CDR1 SGHTA and CDR2 FQGNSA come from the germline V gene. The CDR3 region has the DNA TGTGCCAGCAGCCTATACACAGATACGCAGTATTTT. Residues: CASSLYTDTQYF.

The gene calls are TRBV7-2 and TRBJ2-7; D perhaps matches TRBD1 (5 bases). Germline V lookup: CDR1 SGHTA, CDR2 FQGNSA. The CDR3 is 14 amino acids. Trimming took off 2 bases at V and 0 bases at J, with 8 bases between the two ends. CDR3 protein: CASSLQDNSYEQYF. DNA of the CDR3: TGTGCCAGCAGCTTACAGGACAACTCCTACGAGCAGTACTTC.

The CDR3 loop is CASSLQGNNSPLHF. In DNA, the CDR3 is TGTGCCAGCTCACTACAGGGAAATAATTCACCCCTCCACTTT. The V gene is TRBV18, the J gene TRBJ1-6; TRBD1 is a possible D gene (6 bases). The CDR3 is 14 residues long. Germline values: CDR1 KGHSH, CDR2 LQKENI. V lost 4 bases and J 5 bases, leaving 9 bases between the germline ends. The full variable domain, with the rest looked up from reference TRBV18 and TRBJ1-6, is NAGVMQNPRHLVRRRGQEARLRCSPMKGHSHVYWYRQLPEEGLKFMVYLQKENIIDESGMPKERFSAEFPKEGPSILRIQQVVRGDSAAYFCASSLQGNNSPLHFGNGTRLTVT.

V is TRBV2 and J is TRBJ2-3, with D perhaps matching TRBD1 (5 bases). Trimming removed 1 base at V and 1 base at J, with 9 bases between. Germline CDR1 is SNHLY and CDR2 is FYNNEI. The CDR3 contains 15 residues. The CDR3 here is CASSEGGAGTDTQYF. CDR3 bases: TGTGCCAGCAGTGAAGGTGGGGCCGGCACAGATACGCAGTATTTT.

The chain couples TRBV2 to TRBJ2-3, with D unclear. CDR3 length: 15 amino acids. Trimming pared 6 bases from V and 1 base from J, leaving 14 bases between. Germline V gene data show CDR1 as SNHLY and CDR2 as FYNNEI. CDR3 sequence (DNA): TGTGCCAGCAGCGCACACGTTTCTCGCACAGATACGCAGTATTTT. The encoded protein is CASSAHVSRTDTQYF. Filled out from reference TRBV2 and TRBJ2-3, the complete variable domain reads EPEVTQTPSHQVTQMGQEVILRCVPISNHLYFYWYRQILGQKVEFLVSFYNNEISEKSEIFDDQFSVERPDGSNFTLKIRSTKLEDSAMYFCASSAHVSRTDTQYFGPGTRLTVL.

The gene calls are TRBV2 and TRBJ1-5, with 7 bases that match TRBD1. This CDR3 contains 14 residues. V was pared by 1 base and J by 5 bases, with 2 bases of the junction left unmatched. CDR1 and CDR2 (germline): SNHLY, FYNNEI. CDR3 DNA: TGTGCCAGCAGTGAAGGACAGGGAGATCAGCCCCAGCATTTT. Translated: CASSEGQGDQPQHF. Combining the CDR3 with reference TRBV2 and TRBJ1-5 gives the whole variable domain EPEVTQTPSHQVTQMGQEVILRCVPISNHLYFYWYRQILGQKVEFLVSFYNNEISEKSEIFDDQFSVERPDGSNFTLKIRSTKLEDSAMYFCASSEGQGDQPQHFGDGTRLSIL.

The chain employs TRBV29-1 and TRBJ1-1; D unresolved. Germline-derived CDR1 and CDR2 are SQVTM and ANQGSEA. This CDR3 is built from 11 residues. Trimming took 7 bases from V and 10 from J, leaving 16 bases between them. CDR3 region: CSASEGGGAFF. DNA of the CDR3: TGCAGCGCCTCGGAGGGTGGAGGAGCTTTCTTT. Full variable domain (rest looked up from reference TRBV29-1 and TRBJ1-1): SAVISQKPSRDICQRGTSLTIQCQVDSQVTMMFWYRQQPGQSLTLIATANQGSEATYESGFVIDKFPISRPNLTFSTLTVSNMSPEDSSIYLCSASEGGGAFFGQGTRLTVV.

The chain recombines TRBV10-1 with TRBJ2-4; 11 nucleotides align to TRBD1. After removal of 4 bases from V and 0 bases from J, the junction contained 5 bases not matched to a gene. CDR1 WNHNN and CDR2 SYGVQD come from the germline V gene (reference sequence). The CDR3 has 17 residues. CDR3 amino acids: CASSGDRGGRAKNIQYF. For the CDR3, the DNA is TGCGCCAGCAGTGGGGACAGGGGGGGAAGAGCCAAAAACATTCAGTACTTC.

The gene calls are TRBV7-2 and TRBJ2-1; D is perhaps TRBD1 (6 bases). This CDR3 is built from 18 residues. V lost 5 bases and J 0 bases, leaving 20 bases between the germline ends. From germline, CDR1 is SGHTA and CDR2 FQGNSA. The CDR3 spells CASSPRRPQGPSYNEQFF. The CDR3 nucleotides are TGTGCCAGCAGCCCCCGGCGGCCCCAGGGGCCCTCCTACAATGAGCAGTTCTTC.

The genes are TRBV7-3 and TRBJ2-1; the match to TRBD2 covers 12 bases. CDR1 is SGHTA, CDR2 FQGTGA, per germline. The CDR3 extends over 15 amino acids. V trimming: 3 bases; J trimming: 6 bases; junction bases outside the gene matches: 3. The CDR3 DNA sequence: TGTGCCAGCAGCTTGTCTAGCGGGGGGGCCAATGAGCAGTTCTTC. It is translated as CASSLSSGGANEQFF. The full variable domain, completed using reference TRBV7-3 and TRBJ2-1, is GAGVSQTPSNKVTEKGKYVELRCDPISGHTALYWYRQSLGQGPEFLIYFQGTGAADDSGLPNDRFFAVRPEGSVSTLKIQRTERGDSAVYLCASSLSSGGANEQFFGPGTRLTVL.

The gene calls are TRBV2 and TRBJ2-5; D is unresolved. Germline V gene data show CDR1 as SNHLY and CDR2 as FYNNEI. This CDR3 has 14 residues. V shed 4 bases and J shed 4 bases, with 13 bases lying between them. The CDR3, as DNA: TGTGCCAGCAGTGTGATAACCTTGGGAGAGACCCAGTACTTC. Amino acid sequence: CASSVITLGETQYF.

The chain uses TRBV5-8 and TRBJ2-2, with a weak D call TRBD1 (5 bases). The length of the CDR3 is 16 residues. Between the trimmed V and J ends, which lost 0 bases and 6 bases, there was a span of 15 bases. Germline assignment: CDR1 SGHTS and CDR2 YDEGEE. CDR3 bases: TGTGCCAGCAGCTTGGTTCCAGGGAATGCTCCCGGGGAGCTGTTTTTT. Translation: CASSLVPGNAPGELFF.